This TCR beta chain was documented in a study of T-cell memory formation after mild COVID-19 (dated by TCRdb to about 2021). For the study in its entirety: Most TCR sequence clusters were specific to one of the two donors. Two young, previously healthy adult volunteers, one female and one male, were included in the cohort. T-cell clones expanding and contracting after mild COVID-19 in a couple of donors were tracked by longitudinal TCRalpha and TCRbeta repertoire sequencing.

Ficoll-Paque density gradient centrifugation was the method used to isolate PBMCs. The sequencing machine was an Illumina NovaSeq 6000. TCRalpha and TCRbeta cDNA libraries were constructed by 5'RACE with constant-segment primers, with sample barcodes and unique molecular identifiers being introduced. Trizol reagent was used to extract RNA from every sample. The libraries were amplified in two PCR steps, and the second step added a second sample barcode and Illumina TruSeq adapters. Libraries were sequenced on an Illumina NovaSeq with 2 x 150 bp paired-end reads. On the authors' methods: With migec v1.2.7, reads were demultiplexed and then collapsed into UMI-guided consensus sequences. Using mixcr v2.1.11, UMI consensuses were aligned to TRA and TRB V and J templates and then assembled into clonotypes. A clonotype was counted as expanded or contracted only if both edgeR and NoisET called the change significant, with noise models trained on biological replicates. For edgeR calls, a false discovery rate-adjusted p below 0.01 and a log2 fold-change threshold of 1 were applied. PCA with hierarchical clustering of max-normalized trajectories of the 1000 most abundant clonotypes was used as exploratory dynamics analysis. Each responding clone was given a CD4 or CD8 phenotype based on the CD4+ and CD8+ repertoires, which had been sequenced separately. Through fastp at Q25 and MiXCR, TCRdb rebuilt clones from the public reads, retaining in-frame beta chains. Every entry covers one CDR3 protein and lists the most common genes and DNA from its rows. These V and J calls are TCRdb output, not the study's own analysis. In this sample the table shows under 450,000 distinct CDR3 sequences, 20% to 25% of which occur a single time. The ten most abundant clones make up roughly 23% of the sample.

The CDR3 numbers 13 residues from cysteine through phenylalanine. Of all the DNA, just the CDR3 is kept, 39 bases in frame from base 1. V is shortened by 8 bases, J by 3 bases, and the region joining them spans 13 bases. CDR1 and CDR2 are read off the germline V gene (reference sequence) as MNHEY and SMNVEV. The paper as a whole reports these results and caveats: Only two mild cases were covered by the study, and larger cohorts that include severe cases with pre-infection samples were considered necessary. Contracting CD4+ clones were located mainly in the CM and EM memory subsets, whereas CD8+ clones were found to be enriched in EMRA. The second-wave clones that peaked on day 37 were not confirmed to be SARS-CoV-2 specific. The detection of some responding clones in pre-infection memory suggests that pre-existing cross-reactive memory T cells joined the SARS-CoV-2 response. Balanced CD4/CD8 phenotypes were observed for clones contracting from day 15 to 85, whereas a bias towards CD4+ was observed for a second wave of clones expanding from day 15 to 37.

Comment on this clonotype: No antigen is known for it. Base qualities were left out, and no much larger clone turns up one base away.

Recombination joined TRBV27 with TRBJ1-2; confidence is insufficient to name the D gene. Sequenced material: PBMCs or a T cell subset sorted from them (not recorded which). The TCR was taken from a young man who had mild COVID-19 (a few samples of this study predate the infection). The sample titles of this study are shuffled in the database, so cell type and time point are left out; the donor was told from shared clones. In nucleotides, the sequence is TGTGCCAGCGCCCTCCGGCGGGACTATGGCTACACCTTC. Translated, this is CASALRRDYGYTF.